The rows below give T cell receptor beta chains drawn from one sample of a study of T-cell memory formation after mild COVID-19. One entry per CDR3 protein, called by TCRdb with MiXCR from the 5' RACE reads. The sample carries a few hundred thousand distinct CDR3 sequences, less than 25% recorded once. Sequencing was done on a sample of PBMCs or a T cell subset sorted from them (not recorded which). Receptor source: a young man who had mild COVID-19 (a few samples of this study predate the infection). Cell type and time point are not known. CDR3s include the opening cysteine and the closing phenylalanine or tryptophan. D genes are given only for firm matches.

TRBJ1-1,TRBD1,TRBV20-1,CSARGTGVDYTEAFF
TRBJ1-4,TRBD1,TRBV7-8,CASTGPGQGEKLFF
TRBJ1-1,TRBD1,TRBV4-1,CASSQPRQGYTEAFF
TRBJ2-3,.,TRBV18,CASSEVTRSPDTQYF
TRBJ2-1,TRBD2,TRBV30,CAWSVGLAGNNEQFF
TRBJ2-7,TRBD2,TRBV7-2,CASSPLPGGTYEQYF
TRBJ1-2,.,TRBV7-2,CASSLVPTF
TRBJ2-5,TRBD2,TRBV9,CASSPPDERGQETQYF
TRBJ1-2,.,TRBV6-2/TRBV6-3,CASSYSPYGYTF
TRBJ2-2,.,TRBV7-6,CASSSTRTGELFF
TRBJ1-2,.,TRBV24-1,CATSDTTTRETGAYYGYTF
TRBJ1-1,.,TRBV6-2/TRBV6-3,CASSYSDGPEAFF
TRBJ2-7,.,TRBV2,CASSLSPSYEQYF
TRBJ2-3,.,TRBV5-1,CASSSPQITDTQYF
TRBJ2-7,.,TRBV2,CASLTSYEQYF